The 10 T cell receptor beta chains below were found in one sample sequenced in a study of regulatory dendritic cells for organ transplantation. Profiled with immunoSEQ multiplex PCR; TCRdb holds only in-frame clones, not every one. The sample lists about 34,000 clones, about 89% seen once, with more than 0.055% in the top ten. The material sequenced was naive CD4+ T cells from blood. Noted subset: CD45RA+ naive T cells. The receptors derive from a human donor in good health.

The V and J genes are TRBV28 and TRBJ2-2, with 7 bases lining up with TRBD2. The trim removed 3 bases at V and 4 bases at J, leaving 5 bases unmatched. The CDR3 runs 15 residues. Germline V gene sequence: CDR1 MDHEN, CDR2 SYDVKM. CDR3 coding DNA: TGTGCCAGCAGTTTCGGGGGACTAATCACCGGGGAGCTGTTTTTT. This sequence encodes CASSFGGLITGELFF.

Regarding this clone: A read error may account for a junction end that differs from germline. The CDR3 nucleotides are TGTGCCAGCTCCCCACAGGGAGGGTACGAGCAGTACTTC. Its protein product is CASSPQGGYEQYF. This chain links TRBV18 with TRBJ2-7, with a tentative D call TRBD2 (7 bases). The CDR3 sequence is 13 residues long. Germline CDR1 and CDR2: KGHSH and LQKENI.

This clone was counted between two and nine times. V is TRBV15 and J is TRBJ1-2; TRBD1 is a possible D gene (5 bases). V was shortened by 1 base and J by 4 bases, with 13 bases between the two germline ends. This CDR3 comprises 15 residues. In germline, CDR1 is LNHNV, CDR2 YYDKDF (reference sequence). CDR3 nucleotide sequence: TGTGCCACCAGCAGAGCTCTACAGGACTCCTATGGCTACACCTTC. Protein product: CATSRALQDSYGYTF.

This chain joins TRBV7-6 and TRBJ1-1; a weak D match, TRBD1 (5 bases). This CDR3 has 17 residues. CDR1 and CDR2 (germline): SGHVS, FNYEAQ. Trimming took off 3 bases at V and 0 bases at J, with 17 bases between the two ends. In DNA, the CDR3 is TGTGCCAGCAGCTTGTTAATCGGACAAAGAATGAACACTGAAGCTTTCTTT. This translates into CASSLLIGQRMNTEAFF.

The CDR3 DNA is TGTGCCAGCAGCCAAGCAGGGAAGGGTGGAGCTTTCTTT. It yields the protein CASSQAGKGGAFF. The genes are TRBV11-2 and TRBJ1-1; D may be TRBD1 (5 bases). Germline V CDR1 and CDR2: SGHAT, FQNNGV. The CDR3 extends over 13 amino acids. Trimming removed 5 bases at V and 10 bases at J, with 17 bases between.

This chain uses TRBV19 with TRBJ2-6; D may be TRBD2 (5 bases). The germline V gene has CDR1 LNHDA and CDR2 SQIVND (reference sequence). V was shortened by 6 bases and J by 4 bases, with 13 bases between the two germline ends. The CDR3 sequence is 15 residues long. CDR3 region: CASSPGGRGANVLTF. As DNA, the CDR3 is TGTGCCAGTAGCCCCGGCGGGCGCGGGGCCAACGTCCTGACTTTC.

The J gene is TRBJ1-2, the V gene TRBV7-9; D is perhaps TRBD1 (5 bases). The germline V and J ends were trimmed by 1 base and 8 bases, with 11 bases remaining between them. Germline V gives CDR1 SEHNR, CDR2 FQNEAQ (reference sequence). The CDR3 is made up of 13 amino acids. The CDR3 reads CASSLGERGGYTF. For the CDR3, the DNA is TGTGCCAGCAGCTTAGGAGAAAGGGGAGGCTACACCTTC. The full variable domain, in which reference TRBV7-9 and TRBJ1-2 provide the parts outside the CDR3, is DTGVSQNPRHKITKRGQNVTFRCDPISEHNRLYWYRQTLGQGPEFLTYFQNEAQLEKSRLLSDRFSAERPKGSFSTLEIQRTEQGDSAMYLCASSLGERGGYTFGSGTRLTVV.

The chain combines TRBV5-4 with TRBJ2-7; D may match TRBD1 or TRBD2 (7 bases each). Per the germline V gene, CDR1 is SGHNT and CDR2 is YYREEE (reference sequence). V was shortened by 4 bases and J by 4 bases, with 18 bases between the two germline ends. This CDR3 contains 15 residues. The CDR3 DNA follows: TGTGCCAGCAGCCTCAGGGGGGGGGCTGAATACGAGCAGTACTTC. It translates to CASSLRGGAEYEQYF.

V usage is TRBV30 and J usage is TRBJ2-1, with D hard to call. Germline loops: CDR1 GTSNPN, CDR2 SVGIG (reference sequence). V lost 3 bases and J 8 bases, leaving 8 bases between the germline ends. CDR3 length equals 11 residues. The CDR3 DNA is TGTGCCTGGAGCGGCGCTCATGAGCAGTTCTTC. Translated, it gives CAWSGAHEQFF.

The CDR3 spells CASWPAGSDTQYF. The CDR3 nucleotides read TGTGCCAGTTGGCCGGCGGGGTCAGATACGCAGTATTTT. This chain links TRBV28 with TRBJ2-3, with D possibly being TRBD2 (6 bases). Germline V gene data show CDR1 as MDHEN and CDR2 as SYDVKM. Trimming stripped 9 bases from V and 4 bases from J, with 14 bases between. The CDR3 totals 13 residues.